One and the same sample provided the 13 T cell receptor beta chains below, sequenced in a study of Graves' ophthalmopathy and Graves' hyperthyroidism. The authors amplified TCR beta CDR3 regions, and they did so from RNA transcripts for repertoire sequencing. RT-PCR with HTBI primers came first, then second-round multiplex PCR. TCRdb redid the calling of the multiplex PCR reads with MiXCR, one entry per CDR3 protein. Here the sample spans hundreds of thousands of distinct CDR3 sequences, about 40% being singletons. The specimen sequenced was peripheral blood. The receptors were gathered from an adult man with Graves' ophthalmopathy.

This clonotype was seen just once. Its ends do not fully match the called genes, so a read error is possible. The rearrangement uses TRBV15 and TRBJ1-2, with D hard to call. Germline loops: CDR1 LNHNV, CDR2 YYDKDF (reference sequence). The CDR3 runs 13 residues. The CDR3 DNA follows: TGTACCACCAGCAGCGGCGAACTCGGGGGCTACACCTTC. Amino acids: CTTSSGELGGYTF.

Note on this clonotype: Given a much more abundant clone one base away, this may be a read error. V and J are TRBV20-1 and TRBJ2-5, with D perhaps matching TRBD1 or TRBD2 (5 bases each). CDR3 length: 15 residues. The V end was cut by 5 bases, the J end by 2 bases, with 18 bases between. Germline V lookup: CDR1 DFQATT, CDR2 SNEGSKA (reference sequence). CDR3 residues: CSAVQYGDPQETQYF. As DNA, the CDR3 is TGCAGTGCTGTACAATATGGGGACCCACAAGAGACCCAGTACTTC.

This clonotype came up once. A much bigger clone sits one base away, suggesting this may be a read error. No conserved phenylalanine or tryptophan ends this CDR3, so it is likely a read error. The chain carries TRBV6-5 and TRBJ2-5; 7 bases match TRBD1. Germline trimming cut 5 bases from V and 4 bases from J; bases unmatched to any gene: 7. This CDR3 comprises 14 residues. In germline, CDR1 is MNHEY, CDR2 SVGAGI. This CDR3 reads CASSTGADGETQYS. CDR3 nucleotide sequence: TGTGCCAGCAGTACAGGGGCTGACGGAGAGACCCAGTACTCC.

Ten or more counts support this clonotype. The chain couples TRBV20-1 to TRBJ2-5; D unresolved. CDR1 is DFQATT and CDR2 is SNEGSKA in the germline V gene (reference sequence). The V gene lost 0 bases and the J gene lost 5 bases, with 19 bases spanning the gap. The CDR3 extends over 16 amino acids. As DNA, the CDR3 is TGCAGTGCTAGAGATCAGGCATTAGCCTATTTGGAGACCCAGTACTTC. Protein product: CSARDQALAYLETQYF.

This clonotype was found once. The rearrangement joins TRBV5-1 to TRBJ2-2; tentatively, D is TRBD1 (5 bases). In germline, CDR1 is SGHRS, CDR2 YFSETQ. The CDR3 is 15 residues long. The V end was cut by 3 bases, the J end by 7 bases, with 16 bases between. The CDR3 reads CASSSLARDGGELFF. CDR3 bases: TGCGCCAGCAGCTCCCTGGCCAGGGATGGCGGGGAGCTGTTTTTT.

Note on this clonotype: The CDR3 end shows no conserved phenylalanine or tryptophan, and so a read error is likely. The DNA is left out, because the CDR3 cannot be placed on it with certainty; the CDR3 is given as TCRdb lists it. V is TRBV10-3 and J is TRBJ1-2; TRBD1, the table's D call, lacks a check against the DNA. The CDR3 spans 10 amino acids, including both terminal residues. CDR1 is ENHRY and CDR2 is SYGVKD in the germline V gene. CDR3 sequence: CASRDMGSTY.

In its sample, this clonotype was seen once. The rearrangement uses TRBV20-1 and TRBJ2-6; 9 nucleotides agree with TRBD2. Germline CDR1 reads DFQATT; CDR2 reads SNEGSKA (reference sequence). CDR3 length: 16 residues. V dropped 0 bases and J dropped 0; count of bases not matched to a gene: 0. CDR3 DNA: TGCAGTGCTAGAGATAGCGGGAGCTCTGGGGCCAACGTCCTGACTTTC. Translation gives CSARDSGSSGANVLTF.

This clonotype appeared a few times. This chain connects TRBV12-3 or TRBV12-4 to TRBJ1-2; D gene ambiguous. The length of the CDR3 is 15 residues. Trimming stripped 4 bases from V and 8 bases from J, with 20 bases between. CDR3 loop: CASSYGLGSAKGYTF. The CDR3 DNA is TGTGCCAGCAGTTACGGACTGGGGTCGGCTAAGGGCTACACCTTC.

The rearrangement joins TRBV19 to TRBJ1-2; D is ambiguous. The V and J ends lost 9 bases and 6 bases respectively, with 17 bases between them. CDR1 and CDR2 from the germline V gene are LNHDA and SQIVND (reference sequence). CDR3 length: 13 residues. The CDR3 region is CASNDQGLDGYTF. CDR3 in DNA: TGTGCCAGCAACGACCAAGGGTTAGATGGCTACACCTTC.

V is TRBV13 and J is TRBJ1-6; D uncertain. The germline V and J ends were trimmed by 3 bases and 4 bases, with 13 bases remaining between them. Germline V gene lookup returns CDR1 PRHDT and CDR2 FYEKMQ (reference sequence). The CDR3 covers 16 residues. The CDR3 DNA is TGTGCCAGCAGCTTCGGAGGAGGTTTTTATAATTCACCCCTCCACTTT. This translates into CASSFGGGFYNSPLHF. Supplemented by reference TRBV13 and TRBJ1-6, the full variable domain reads AAGVIQSPRHLIKEKRETATLKCYPIPRHDTVYWYQQGPGQDPQFLISFYEKMQSDKGSIPDRFSAQQFSDYHSELNMSSLELGDSALYFCASSFGGGFYNSPLHFGNGTRLTVT.

This clonotype was observed a single time. The rearrangement joins TRBV7-2 to TRBJ1-1; 9 bases are shared with TRBD1. V dropped 1 base and J dropped 3; count of bases not matched to a gene: 6. From germline, CDR1 is SGHTA and CDR2 FQGNSA. The CDR3 has 16 amino acids. The CDR3 sequence is CASSLVDRGLYTEAFF. CDR3 nucleotides: TGTGCCAGCAGCTTAGTGGACAGGGGTCTGTACACTGAAGCTTTCTTT.

In this sample, this clonotype turned up many times. V gene TRBV12-3 or TRBV12-4 combines with J gene TRBJ1-2, with D tentatively TRBD1 (5 bases). Deletions cut 4 bases from V and 5 bases from J, with 8 bases between. The CDR3 extends over 12 amino acids. The CDR3 sequence: CASSSGPYGYTF. The CDR3 DNA follows: TGTGCCAGCAGTTCGGGACCTTATGGCTACACCTTC.

This clonotype appeared many times. V is TRBV19 and J is TRBJ1-2, with 10 positions matching TRBD1. The CDR3 extends over 14 amino acids. The V gene end was trimmed by 4 bases and the J gene end by 7 bases; junction bases not matched to a gene: 6. Germline CDR1 LNHDA, CDR2 SQIVND (reference sequence). The CDR3 loop is CASSRDRGRGGYTF. The CDR3 DNA reads as TGTGCCAGTAGTAGGGACAGGGGACGCGGTGGCTACACCTTC.